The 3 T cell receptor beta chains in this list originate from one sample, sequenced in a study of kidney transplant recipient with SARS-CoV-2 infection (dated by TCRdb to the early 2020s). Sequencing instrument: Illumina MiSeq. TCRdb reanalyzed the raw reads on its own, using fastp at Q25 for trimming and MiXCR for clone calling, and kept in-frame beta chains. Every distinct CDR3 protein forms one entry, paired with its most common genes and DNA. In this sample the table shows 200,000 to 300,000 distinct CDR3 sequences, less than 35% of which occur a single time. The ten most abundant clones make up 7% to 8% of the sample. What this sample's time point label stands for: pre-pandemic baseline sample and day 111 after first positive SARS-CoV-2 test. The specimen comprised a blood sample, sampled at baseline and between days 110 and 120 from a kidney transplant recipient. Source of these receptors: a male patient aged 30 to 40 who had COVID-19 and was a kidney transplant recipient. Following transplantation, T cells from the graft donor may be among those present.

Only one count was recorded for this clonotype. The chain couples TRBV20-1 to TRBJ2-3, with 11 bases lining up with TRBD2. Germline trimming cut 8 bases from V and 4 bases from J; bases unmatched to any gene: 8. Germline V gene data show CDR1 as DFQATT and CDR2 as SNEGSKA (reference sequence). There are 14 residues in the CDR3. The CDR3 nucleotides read TGCAGTACTGCGGGACTAGCGGACGCAGATACGCAGTATTTT. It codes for CSTAGLADADTQYF.

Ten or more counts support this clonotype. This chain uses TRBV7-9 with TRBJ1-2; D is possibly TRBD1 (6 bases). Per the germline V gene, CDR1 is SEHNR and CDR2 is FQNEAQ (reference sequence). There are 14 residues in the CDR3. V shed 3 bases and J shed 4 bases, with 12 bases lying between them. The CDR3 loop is CASSFEGDTYGYTF. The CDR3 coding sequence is TGTGCCAGCAGCTTTGAGGGGGACACCTATGGCTACACCTTC.

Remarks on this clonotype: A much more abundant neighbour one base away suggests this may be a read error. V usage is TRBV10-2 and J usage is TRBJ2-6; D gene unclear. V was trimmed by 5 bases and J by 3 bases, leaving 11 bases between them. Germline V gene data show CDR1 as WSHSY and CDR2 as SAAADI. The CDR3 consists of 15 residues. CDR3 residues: CASSSVTSGANVLTF. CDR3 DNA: TGCGCCAGCAGTTCCGTGACGAGTGGGGCCAACGTCCTGACTTTC.